These 23 T cell receptor beta chains originate from one sample sequenced in a study of CD8 T cells in Susac syndrome. An input of 0.5 to 1 ug of RNA was subjected to reverse transcription using random hexamers. TCRdb re-called the immunoSEQ multiplex PCR reads through MiXCR, storing one row per CDR3 protein. The table has roughly 190,000 distinct CDR3 sequences, roughly 90% seen once. The sequenced sample was CD4+ T cells from PBMCs. Receptor source: a human donor with Susac syndrome.

The chain employs TRBV20-1 and TRBJ2-7, with 7 bases identical to TRBD2. The CDR3 has 14 amino acids. Germline V gene data show CDR1 as DFQATT and CDR2 as SNEGSKA (reference sequence). With 6 bases clipped from V and 2 bases from J, the junction kept 10 bases outside the gene matches. The CDR3 bases are TGCAGTGCGCACCTACAGAGCGGGGCCTACGAGCAGTACTTC. It encodes CSAHLQSGAYEQYF.

This chain connects TRBV19 to TRBJ1-5, with D perhaps matching TRBD1 (6 bases). Trimming left V 9 bases short and J 0 bases short, with 15 bases between. CDR3 length: 15 amino acids. CDR1 and CDR2 (germline): LNHDA, SQIVND (reference sequence). CDR3 loop: CASRRQVYSNQPQHF. CDR3 DNA: TGTGCCAGCAGACGACAGGTCTATAGCAATCAGCCCCAGCATTTT.

The chain combines TRBV6-5 with TRBJ2-7; 8 nucleotides align to TRBD2. After removal of 0 bases from V and 0 bases from J, the junction contained 13 bases not matched to a gene. The CDR3 is made up of 19 amino acids. Germline V gene data show CDR1 as MNHEY and CDR2 as SVGAGI. In nucleotides, the CDR3 is TGTGCCAGCAGTTACTCGTTCCAAGGCCTAGCGGGCATCTCCTACGAGCAGTACTTC. Protein sequence: CASSYSFQGLAGISYEQYF.

This chain uses TRBV19 with TRBJ1-2; TRBD1 might be the D (6 bases). This CDR3 spans 14 amino acids. Trimming took 3 bases from V and 0 from J, leaving 8 bases between them. The germline CDR1 and CDR2 sequences are LNHDA and SQIVND (reference sequence). The CDR3 DNA follows: TGTGCCAGTAGTATGGACAGCGCTAACTATGGCTACACCTTC. This gives the protein CASSMDSANYGYTF. The full variable domain, in which reference TRBV19 and TRBJ1-2 provide the parts outside the CDR3, is DGGITQSPKYLFRKEGQNVTLSCEQNLNHDAMYWYRQDPGQGLRLIYYSQIVNDFQKGDIAEGYSVSREKKESFPLTVTSAQKNPTAFYLCASSMDSANYGYTFGSGTRLTVV.

CDR3 amino acids: CATSGADEKLFF. The CDR3 coding sequence is TGTGCCACCAGTGGGGCAGACGAAAAACTGTTTTTT. The chain is built from TRBV24-1 and TRBJ1-4; no clear D gene. The CDR3 has 12 residues. V lost 5 bases to trimming and J lost 8 bases, with 8 bases between them. Looked up from germline, CDR1 is KGHDR and CDR2 is SFDVKD.

This chain joins TRBV11-2 and TRBJ2-1; weak D call: TRBD2 (5 bases). This CDR3 contains 13 residues. Between the trimmed V and J ends, which lost 1 base and 10 bases, there was a span of 11 bases. Looked up from germline, CDR1 is SGHAT and CDR2 is FQNNGV. The CDR3, as DNA: TGTGCCAGCAGCTTAGGATACAGCGGAGAGCAGTTCTTC. This codes for CASSLGYSGEQFF. Full variable domain (missing parts from reference TRBV11-2 and TRBJ2-1): EAGVAQSPRYKIIEKRQSVAFWCNPISGHATLYWYQQILGQGPKLLIQFQNNGVVDDSQLPKDRFSAERLKGVDSTLKIQPAKLEDSAVYLCASSLGYSGEQFFGPGTRLTVL.

The chain couples TRBV20-1 to TRBJ2-7; tentatively, D is TRBD2 (6 bases). The V end lost 0 bases, the J end lost 5 bases, and 14 bases lay between the germline ends. CDR1 and CDR2 (germline): DFQATT, SNEGSKA (reference sequence). This CDR3 spans 14 amino acids. The CDR3 reads CSARDDGGRDEQYF. As DNA, the CDR3 is TGCAGTGCTAGAGATGACGGGGGTAGGGACGAGCAGTACTTC.

The rearrangement joins TRBV4-1 to TRBJ2-1, with 9 bases lining up with TRBD2. The trim removed 3 bases at V and 7 bases at J, leaving 13 bases unmatched. The length of the CDR3 is 17 residues. The germline V gene encodes CDR1 MGHRA and CDR2 YSYEKL. The CDR3 region has the DNA TGCGCCAGCAGCCAGGGATTCGGGGCGGGGGGGCGGAATGAGCAGTTCTTC. It yields the protein CASSQGFGAGGRNEQFF.

The rearrangement joins TRBV25-1 to TRBJ1-1; weak D call: TRBD1 (5 bases). Germline loops: CDR1 MGHDK, CDR2 SYGVNS. V was trimmed by 4 bases and J by 1 base, leaving 13 bases between them. The CDR3 spans 15 residues. The CDR3 sequence is CASSGGSYENTEAFF. DNA for the CDR3: TGTGCCAGCAGTGGGGGGTCGTATGAGAACACTGAAGCTTTCTTT.

The CDR3 DNA is TGCAGCGTTGAAAACCTAGCCGGGGAGAGGTATTTT. Encoded protein: CSVENLAGERYF. The gene calls are TRBV29-1 and TRBJ2-3; a weak D match, TRBD2 (5 bases). V gave up 2 bases and J gave up 14 bases, with 17 bases separating them. This CDR3 contains 12 residues. The germline gives CDR1 SQVTM, CDR2 ANQGSEA.

The chain joins TRBV12-5 to TRBJ2-5; TRBD2 is a possible D gene (6 bases). The CDR3 loop spans 14 amino acids. V lost 6 bases to trimming and J lost 1 base, with 12 bases between them. Germline CDR1 LGHNT, CDR2 FRNRAP. The CDR3 DNA is TGTGCTAGTGGGGGAACGGGGGTCCAAGAGACCCAGTACTTC. The encoded protein is CASGGTGVQETQYF.

The chain joins TRBV20-1 to TRBJ2-3, with a weak D call TRBD2 (5 bases). The V gene's germline CDR1 is DFQATT and CDR2 SNEGSKA (reference sequence). CDR3 length: 14 residues. Trimming cost V 5 bases and J 1 base, with 13 bases left between them. For the CDR3, the DNA is TGCAGTGCTCCCAGCGGCTTCCGCACAGATACGCAGTATTTT. Residues: CSAPSGFRTDTQYF.

There are a few counts of this clonotype. This chain uses TRBV5-6 with TRBJ2-7, with no clear D. Germline CDR1 SGHDT, CDR2 YYEEEE. The V and J ends lost 1 base and 4 bases respectively, with 6 bases between them. CDR3 size: 12 residues. Written as DNA, the CDR3 is TGTGCCAGCAGCTTGAACCGATACGAGCAGTACTTC. Amino acid sequence: CASSLNRYEQYF.

This chain links TRBV20-1 with TRBJ2-6; D tentatively fits TRBD1 or TRBD2 (6 bases each). The V gene's germline CDR1 is DFQATT and CDR2 SNEGSKA (reference sequence). This CDR3 is 14 amino acids long. V was clipped by 3 bases and J by 2 bases, with 8 bases between them. DNA for the CDR3: TGCAGTGCTAGCGGGGGCACTGGGGCCAACGTCCTGACTTTC. As protein: CSASGGTGANVLTF.

The CDR3 here is CASTNGRETQYF. The CDR3, as DNA: TGTGCCAGCACGAACGGAAGAGAGACCCAGTACTTC. The chain links TRBV28 to TRBJ2-5; no definite D call. Germline V gene lookup returns CDR1 MDHEN and CDR2 SYDVKM. The ends were cut back, 7 bases at V and 4 bases at J, with 10 bases in the middle. The CDR3 spans 12 residues.

The chain has TRBV9 and TRBJ2-7; 8 nucleotides align to TRBD2. There are 15 residues in the CDR3. Germline V CDR1 and CDR2: SGDLS, YYNGEE. J lost 5 bases, V lost 3 bases, and 10 bases had no gene match. CDR3 sequence (DNA): TGTGCCAGCAGCGGCGGGCGGGGGGATGAGGACGAGCAGTACTTC. Translation gives CASSGGRGDEDEQYF.

This chain's CDR3 is CASSQEDGRGGYTF. For the CDR3, the DNA is TGCGCCAGCAGCCAAGAAGATGGGCGGGGTGGCTACACCTTC. The V gene is TRBV4-1, the J gene TRBJ1-2, with D uncertain. The germline CDR1 and CDR2 sequences are MGHRA and YSYEKL. V was shortened by 0 bases and J by 7 bases, with 12 bases between the two germline ends. This CDR3 contains 14 residues.

This sequence joins TRBV5-4 and TRBJ2-7; TRBD1 matches at 7 bases. V lost 4 bases to trimming and J lost 1 base; unmatched junction nucleotides: 8. The CDR3 extends over 15 amino acids. Per germline, CDR1 SGHNT and CDR2 YYREEE (reference sequence). DNA for the CDR3: TGTGCCAGCAGCCTAGGACAGGATCCTTCCTACGAGCAGTACTTC. It specifies CASSLGQDPSYEQYF.

The chain uses TRBV20-1 and TRBJ1-1; 8 nucleotides match TRBD1. V was clipped by 1 base and J by 8 bases; unmatched bases: 9. Germline lookup yields CDR1 DFQATT and CDR2 SNEGSKA (reference sequence). The CDR3 is made up of 14 amino acids. CDR3 nucleotides: TGCAGTGCTAGAGGACAGGGGCCAAGGGTGGAAGCTTTCTTT. Its protein product is CSARGQGPRVEAFF.

V gene TRBV29-1 combines with J gene TRBJ2-1, with 10 bases identical to TRBD2. Germline V gives CDR1 SQVTM, CDR2 ANQGSEA. The V gene end was trimmed by 4 bases and the J gene end by 0 bases; junction bases not matched to a gene: 9. The CDR3 is 17 amino acids. CDR3 DNA: TGCAGCGTTGTGGGACTAGCGCGCTATTACTCCTACAATGAGCAGTTCTTC. Amino acid sequence: CSVVGLARYYSYNEQFF.

The chain couples TRBV6-1 to TRBJ1-2; D unresolved. Per the germline V gene, CDR1 is MNHNS and CDR2 is SASEGT. V lost 5 bases to trimming and J lost 8 bases, with 15 bases between them. The CDR3 length is 13 residues. The CDR3 coding sequence is TGTGCCAGCAGTCACGTTGGGGTGGGGGGCTACACCTTC. Its protein product is CASSHVGVGGYTF.

The chain has TRBV12-3 or TRBV12-4 and TRBJ2-5; D perhaps matches TRBD2 (6 bases). V was shortened by 8 bases and J by 5 bases, with 18 bases between the two germline ends. The CDR3 has 14 residues. This chain's CDR3 is CASSAGGKRETQYF. The CDR3 bases are TGTGCCAGCTCTGCGGGCGGGAAGAGGGAGACCCAGTACTTC.

V usage is TRBV4-1 and J usage is TRBJ2-2; 10 nucleotides match TRBD2. The CDR3 contains 19 residues. After removal of 0 bases from V and 1 base from J, the junction contained 8 bases not matched to a gene. CDR1 is MGHRA and CDR2 is YSYEKL in the germline V gene. CDR3 nucleotides: TGCGCCAGCAGCCAAGAGAGAACTAGCGGGGTCCTGAACACCGGGGAGCTGTTTTTT. The encoded protein is CASSQERTSGVLNTGELFF.